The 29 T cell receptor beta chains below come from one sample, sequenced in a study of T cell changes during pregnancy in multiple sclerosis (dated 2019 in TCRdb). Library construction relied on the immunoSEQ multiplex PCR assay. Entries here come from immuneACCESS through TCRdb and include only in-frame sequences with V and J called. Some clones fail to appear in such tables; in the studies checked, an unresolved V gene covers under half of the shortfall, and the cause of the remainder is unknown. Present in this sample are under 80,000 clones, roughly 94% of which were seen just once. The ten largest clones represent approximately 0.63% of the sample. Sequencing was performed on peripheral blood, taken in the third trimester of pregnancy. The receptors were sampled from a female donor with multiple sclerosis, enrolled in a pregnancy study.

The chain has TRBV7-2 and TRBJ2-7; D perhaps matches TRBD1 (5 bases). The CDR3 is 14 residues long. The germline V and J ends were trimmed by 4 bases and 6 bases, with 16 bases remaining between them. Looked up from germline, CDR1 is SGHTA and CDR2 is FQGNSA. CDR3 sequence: CASSSADPRGEQYF. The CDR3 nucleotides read TGTGCCAGCAGCTCCGCGGATCCTAGGGGCGAGCAGTACTTC.

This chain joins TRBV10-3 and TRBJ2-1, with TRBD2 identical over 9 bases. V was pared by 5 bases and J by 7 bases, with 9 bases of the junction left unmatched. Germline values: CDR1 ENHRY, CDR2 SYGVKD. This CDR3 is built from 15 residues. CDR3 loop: CAISQAGGRPNEQFF. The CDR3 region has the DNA TGTGCCATCAGTCAAGCGGGGGGCCGTCCTAATGAGCAGTTCTTC.

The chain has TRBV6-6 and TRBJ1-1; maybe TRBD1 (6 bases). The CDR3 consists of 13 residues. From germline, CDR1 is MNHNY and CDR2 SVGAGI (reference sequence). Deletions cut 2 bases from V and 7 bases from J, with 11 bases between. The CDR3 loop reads CASSYIVGGEAFF. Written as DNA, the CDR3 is TGTGCCAGCAGTTACATTGTAGGGGGTGAAGCTTTCTTT.

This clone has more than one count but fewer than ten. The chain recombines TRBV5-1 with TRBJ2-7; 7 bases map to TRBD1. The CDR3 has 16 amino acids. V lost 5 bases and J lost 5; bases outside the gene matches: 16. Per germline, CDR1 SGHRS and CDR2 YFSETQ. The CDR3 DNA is TGCGCCAGCAGAGTCGCTAGGGCCTCCAGGGGGAACGAGCAGTACTTC. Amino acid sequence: CASRVARASRGNEQYF.

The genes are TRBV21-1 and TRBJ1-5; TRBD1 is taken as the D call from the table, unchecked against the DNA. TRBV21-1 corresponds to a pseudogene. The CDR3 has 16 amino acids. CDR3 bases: TGTGCCAGCAGCCCCCTACAGGGGAAAAGGAATCAGCCCCAGCATTTT. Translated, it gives CASSPLQGKRNQPQHF.

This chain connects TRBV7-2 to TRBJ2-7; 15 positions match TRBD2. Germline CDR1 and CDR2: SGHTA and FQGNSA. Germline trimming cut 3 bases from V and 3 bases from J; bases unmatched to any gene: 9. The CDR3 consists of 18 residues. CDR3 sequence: CASSFRWTSGGALYEQYF. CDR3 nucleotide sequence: TGTGCCAGCAGCTTCCGTTGGACTAGCGGGGGGGCACTCTACGAGCAGTACTTC.

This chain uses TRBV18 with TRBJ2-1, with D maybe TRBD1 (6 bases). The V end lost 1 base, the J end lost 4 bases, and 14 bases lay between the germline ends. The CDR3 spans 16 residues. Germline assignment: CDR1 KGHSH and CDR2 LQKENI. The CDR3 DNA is TGTGCCAGCTCACCACGGACAGCGGCAGAATACAATGAGCAGTTCTTC. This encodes CASSPRTAAEYNEQFF. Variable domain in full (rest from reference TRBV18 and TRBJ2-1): NAGVMQNPRHLVRRRGQEARLRCSPMKGHSHVYWYRQLPEEGLKFMVYLQKENIIDESGMPKERFSAEFPKEGPSILRIQQVVRGDSAAYFCASSPRTAAEYNEQFFGPGTRLTVL.

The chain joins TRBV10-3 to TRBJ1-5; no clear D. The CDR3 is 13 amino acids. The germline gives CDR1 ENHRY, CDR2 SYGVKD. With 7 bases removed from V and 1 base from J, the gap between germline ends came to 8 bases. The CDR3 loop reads CAINGFSNQPQHF. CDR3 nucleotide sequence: TGTGCCATCAACGGGTTCAGCAATCAGCCCCAGCATTTT.

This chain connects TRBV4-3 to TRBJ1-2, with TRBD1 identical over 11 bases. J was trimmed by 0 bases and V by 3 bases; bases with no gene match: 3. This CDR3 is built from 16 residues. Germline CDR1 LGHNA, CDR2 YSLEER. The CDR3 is CASSHGQGAPNYGYTF. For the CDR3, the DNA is TGCGCCAGCAGCCACGGACAGGGGGCTCCTAACTATGGCTACACCTTC.

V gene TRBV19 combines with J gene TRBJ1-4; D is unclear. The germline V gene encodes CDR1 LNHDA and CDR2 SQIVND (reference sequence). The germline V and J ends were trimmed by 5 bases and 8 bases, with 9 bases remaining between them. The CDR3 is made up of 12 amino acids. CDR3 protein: CASSPRREKLFF. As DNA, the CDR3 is TGTGCCAGTAGTCCCCGCCGGGAAAAACTGTTTTTT.

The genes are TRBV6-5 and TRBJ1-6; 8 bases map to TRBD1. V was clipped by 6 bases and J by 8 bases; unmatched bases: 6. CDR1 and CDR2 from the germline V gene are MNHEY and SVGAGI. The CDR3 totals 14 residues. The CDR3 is CASRPTGDYSPLHF. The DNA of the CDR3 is TGTGCCAGCAGACCGACAGGGGACTATTCACCCCTCCACTTT.

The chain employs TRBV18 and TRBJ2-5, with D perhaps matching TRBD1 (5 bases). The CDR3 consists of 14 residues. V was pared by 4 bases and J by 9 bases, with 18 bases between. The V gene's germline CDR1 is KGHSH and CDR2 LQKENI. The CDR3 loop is CASSLTSDQGSQYF. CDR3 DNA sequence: TGTGCCAGCTCACTAACCTCGGACCAGGGTTCCCAGTACTTC.

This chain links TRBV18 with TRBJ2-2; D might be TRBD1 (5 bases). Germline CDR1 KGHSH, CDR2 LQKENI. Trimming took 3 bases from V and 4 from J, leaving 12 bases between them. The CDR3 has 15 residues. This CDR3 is CASSPQGRGTGELFF. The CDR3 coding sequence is TGTGCCAGCTCACCCCAGGGTAGAGGCACCGGGGAGCTGTTTTTT.

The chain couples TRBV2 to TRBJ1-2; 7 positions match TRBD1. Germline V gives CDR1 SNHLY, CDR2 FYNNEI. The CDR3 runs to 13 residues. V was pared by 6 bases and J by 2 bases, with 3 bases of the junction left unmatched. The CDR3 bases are TGTGCCAGCAGGGGGACAGCCAACTATGGCTACACCTTC. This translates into CASRGTANYGYTF.

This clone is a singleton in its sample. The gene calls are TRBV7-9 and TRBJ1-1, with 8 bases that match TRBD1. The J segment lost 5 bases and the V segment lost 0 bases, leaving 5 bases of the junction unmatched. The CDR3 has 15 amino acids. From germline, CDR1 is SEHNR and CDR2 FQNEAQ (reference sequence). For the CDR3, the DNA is TGTGCCAGCAGCTTAGCGAGGACAGGGCGAACTGAAGCTTTCTTT. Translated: CASSLARTGRTEAFF.

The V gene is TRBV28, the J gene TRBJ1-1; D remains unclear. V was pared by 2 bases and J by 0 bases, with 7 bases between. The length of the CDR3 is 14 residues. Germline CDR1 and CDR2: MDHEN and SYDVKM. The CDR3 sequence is CASSLVTVNTEAFF. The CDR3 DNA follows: TGTGCCAGCAGTTTAGTAACAGTGAACACTGAAGCTTTCTTT.

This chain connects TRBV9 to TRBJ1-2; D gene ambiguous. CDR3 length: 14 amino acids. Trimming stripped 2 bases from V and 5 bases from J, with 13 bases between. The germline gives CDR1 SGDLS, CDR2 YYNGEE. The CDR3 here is CASSVDSRGYGYTF. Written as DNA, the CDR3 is TGTGCCAGCAGCGTGGACTCCCGGGGTTATGGCTACACCTTC.

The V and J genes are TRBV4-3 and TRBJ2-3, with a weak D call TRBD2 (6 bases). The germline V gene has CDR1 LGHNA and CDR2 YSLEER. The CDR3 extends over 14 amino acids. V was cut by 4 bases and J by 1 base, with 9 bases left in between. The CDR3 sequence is CASSPGTGTDTQYF. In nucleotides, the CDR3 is TGCGCCAGCAGCCCCGGGACTGGCACAGATACGCAGTATTTT.

The CDR3 reads CASRELTVNTEAFF. The DNA for the CDR3 is TGTGCCAGCAGGGAGCTAACCGTGAACACTGAAGCTTTCTTT. The gene calls are TRBV2 and TRBJ1-1, with D unresolved. The CDR3 spans 14 residues. CDR1 SNHLY and CDR2 FYNNEI come from the germline V gene. The V end lost 6 bases, the J end lost 0 bases, and 11 bases lay between the germline ends.

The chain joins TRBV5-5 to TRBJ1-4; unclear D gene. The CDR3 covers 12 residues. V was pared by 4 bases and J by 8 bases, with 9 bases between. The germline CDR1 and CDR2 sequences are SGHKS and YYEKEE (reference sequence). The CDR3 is CASSQRGEKLFF. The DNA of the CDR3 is TGTGCCAGCAGCCAGAGAGGGGAAAAACTGTTTTTT. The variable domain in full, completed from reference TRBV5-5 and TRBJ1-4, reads DAGVTQSPTHLIKTRGQQVTLRCSPISGHKSVSWYQQVLGQGPQFIFQYYEKEERGRGNFPDRFSARQFPNYSSELNVNALLLGDSALYLCASSQRGEKLFFGSGTQLSVL.

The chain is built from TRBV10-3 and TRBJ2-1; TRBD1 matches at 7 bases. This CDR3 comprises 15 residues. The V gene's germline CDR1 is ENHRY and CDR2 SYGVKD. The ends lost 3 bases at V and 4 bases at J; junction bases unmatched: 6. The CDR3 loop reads CAISDSTGTYNEQFF. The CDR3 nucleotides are TGTGCCATCAGTGATTCGACAGGGACATACAATGAGCAGTTCTTC.

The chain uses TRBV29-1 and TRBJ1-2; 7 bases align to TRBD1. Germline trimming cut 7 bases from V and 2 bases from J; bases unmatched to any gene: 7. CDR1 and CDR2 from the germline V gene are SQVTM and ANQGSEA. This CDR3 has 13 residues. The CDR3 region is CSAGDRVNYGYTF. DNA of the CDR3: TGCAGCGCTGGAGACAGGGTAAACTATGGCTACACCTTC.

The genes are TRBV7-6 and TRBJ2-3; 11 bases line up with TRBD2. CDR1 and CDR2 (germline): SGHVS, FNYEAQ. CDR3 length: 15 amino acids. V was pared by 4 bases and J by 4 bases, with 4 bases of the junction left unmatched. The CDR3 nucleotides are TGTGCCAGCAGCTACCTAGCGGGGGGCCCAGATACGCAGTATTTT. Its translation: CASSYLAGGPDTQYF.

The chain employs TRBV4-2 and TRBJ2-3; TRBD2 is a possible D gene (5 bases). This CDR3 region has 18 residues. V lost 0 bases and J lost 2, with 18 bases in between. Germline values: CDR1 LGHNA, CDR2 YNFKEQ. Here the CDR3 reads CASSQDLASWRVTDTQYF. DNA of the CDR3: TGTGCCAGCAGCCAAGATCTCGCTAGCTGGCGGGTCACAGATACGCAGTATTTT.

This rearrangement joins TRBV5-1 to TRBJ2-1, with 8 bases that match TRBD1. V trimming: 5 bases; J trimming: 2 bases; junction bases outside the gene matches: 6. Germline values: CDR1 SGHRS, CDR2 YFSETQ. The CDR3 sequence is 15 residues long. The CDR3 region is CASRGVQGAYNEQFF. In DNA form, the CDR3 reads TGCGCCAGCAGGGGAGTACAGGGGGCCTACAATGAGCAGTTCTTC.

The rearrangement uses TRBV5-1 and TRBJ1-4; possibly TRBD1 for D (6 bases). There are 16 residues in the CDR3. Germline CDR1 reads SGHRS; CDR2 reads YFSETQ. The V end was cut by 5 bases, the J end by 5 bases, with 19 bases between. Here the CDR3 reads CASSLLPQGPNEKLFF. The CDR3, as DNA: TGCGCCAGCAGTCTCCTTCCACAGGGCCCCAATGAAAAACTGTTTTTT.

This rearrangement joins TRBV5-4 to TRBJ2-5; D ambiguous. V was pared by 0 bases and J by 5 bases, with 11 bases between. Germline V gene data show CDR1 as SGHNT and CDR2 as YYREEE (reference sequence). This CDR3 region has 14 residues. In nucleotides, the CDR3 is TGTGCCAGCAGCTTGGACCCCACCGGGGAGACCCAGTACTTC. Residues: CASSLDPTGETQYF.

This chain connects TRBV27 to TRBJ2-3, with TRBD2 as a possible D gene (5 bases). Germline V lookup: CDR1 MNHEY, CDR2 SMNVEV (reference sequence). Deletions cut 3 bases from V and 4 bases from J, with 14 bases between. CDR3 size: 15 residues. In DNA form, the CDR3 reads TGTGCCAGCAGTTTGCCGGGATTCAGAGCAGATACGCAGTATTTT. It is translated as CASSLPGFRADTQYF.

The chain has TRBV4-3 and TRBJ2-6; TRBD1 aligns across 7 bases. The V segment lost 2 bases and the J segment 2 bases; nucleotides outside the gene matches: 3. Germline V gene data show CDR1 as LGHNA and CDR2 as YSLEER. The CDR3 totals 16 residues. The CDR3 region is CASSQTQGTGANVLTF. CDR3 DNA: TGCGCCAGCAGCCAAACACAGGGGACTGGGGCCAACGTCCTGACTTTC.